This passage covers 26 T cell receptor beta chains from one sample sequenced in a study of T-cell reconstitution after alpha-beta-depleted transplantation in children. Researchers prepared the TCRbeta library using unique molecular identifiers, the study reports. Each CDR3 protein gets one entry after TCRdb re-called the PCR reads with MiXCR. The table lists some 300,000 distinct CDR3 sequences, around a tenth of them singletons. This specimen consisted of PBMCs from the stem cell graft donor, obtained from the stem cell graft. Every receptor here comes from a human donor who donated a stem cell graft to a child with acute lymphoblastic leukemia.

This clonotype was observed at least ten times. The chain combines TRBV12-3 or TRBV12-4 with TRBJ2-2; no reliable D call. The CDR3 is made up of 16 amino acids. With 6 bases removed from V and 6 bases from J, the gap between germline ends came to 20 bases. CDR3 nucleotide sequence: TGTGCCAGCAGACCTCGACCAAACCGAAGTTCCGGGGAGCTGTTTTTT. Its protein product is CASRPRPNRSSGELFF.

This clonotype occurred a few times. CDR3 amino acids: CASSQGTGYRNGYTF. The CDR3 bases are TGCGCCAGCAGCCAGGGCACAGGGTATAGGAATGGCTACACCTTC. V gene TRBV4-1 combines with J gene TRBJ1-2; D is perhaps TRBD1 (6 bases). Per the germline V gene, CDR1 is MGHRA and CDR2 is YSYEKL. The CDR3 length is 15 residues. V was shortened by 3 bases and J by 6 bases, with 17 bases between the two germline ends.

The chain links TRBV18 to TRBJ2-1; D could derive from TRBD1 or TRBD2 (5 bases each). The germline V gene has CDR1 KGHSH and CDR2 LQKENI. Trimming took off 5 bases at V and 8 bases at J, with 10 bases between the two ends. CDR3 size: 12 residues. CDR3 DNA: TGTGCCAGCTCAGGGCGAGGGGATGAGCAGTTCTTC. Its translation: CASSGRGDEQFF.

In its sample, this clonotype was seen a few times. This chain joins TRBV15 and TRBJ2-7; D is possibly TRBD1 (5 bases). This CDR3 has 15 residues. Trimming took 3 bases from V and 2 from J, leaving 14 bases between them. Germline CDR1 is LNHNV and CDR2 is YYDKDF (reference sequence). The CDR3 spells CATSREKGLTYEQYF. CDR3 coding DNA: TGTGCCACCAGCAGGGAAAAGGGGCTTACCTACGAGCAGTACTTC.

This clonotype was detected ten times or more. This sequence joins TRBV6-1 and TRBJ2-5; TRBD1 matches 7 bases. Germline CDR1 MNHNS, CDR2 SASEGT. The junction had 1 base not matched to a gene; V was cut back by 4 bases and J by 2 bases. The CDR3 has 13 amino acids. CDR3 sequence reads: CASSAQGQETQYF. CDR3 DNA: TGTGCCAGCAGTGCACAGGGGCAAGAGACCCAGTACTTC.

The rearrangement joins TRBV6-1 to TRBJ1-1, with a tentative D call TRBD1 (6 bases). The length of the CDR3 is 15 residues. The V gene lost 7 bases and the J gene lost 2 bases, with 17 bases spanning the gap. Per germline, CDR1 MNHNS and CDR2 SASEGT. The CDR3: CASIPRGGSNTEAFF. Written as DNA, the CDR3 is TGTGCCAGCATCCCTAGGGGGGGTTCTAACACTGAAGCTTTCTTT.

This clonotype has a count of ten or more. Written as DNA, the CDR3 is TGCGCCAGCAGCTTGGGAGCAGGGACTGGGGCCAACGTCCTGACTTTC. As protein: CASSLGAGTGANVLTF. The J gene is TRBJ2-6, the V gene TRBV5-1, with D possibly TRBD1 on 5 matching bases. V lost 0 bases, J lost 2 bases, and 9 bases lay in between. Germline values: CDR1 SGHRS, CDR2 YFSETQ. The CDR3 is 16 amino acids.

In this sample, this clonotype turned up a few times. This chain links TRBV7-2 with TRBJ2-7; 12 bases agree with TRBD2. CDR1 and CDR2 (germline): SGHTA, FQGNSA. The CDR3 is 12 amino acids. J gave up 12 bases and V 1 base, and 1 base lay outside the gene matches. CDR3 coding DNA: TGTGCCAGCAGCTTAGGGACTAGCGGGACGTACTTC. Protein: CASSLGTSGTYF.

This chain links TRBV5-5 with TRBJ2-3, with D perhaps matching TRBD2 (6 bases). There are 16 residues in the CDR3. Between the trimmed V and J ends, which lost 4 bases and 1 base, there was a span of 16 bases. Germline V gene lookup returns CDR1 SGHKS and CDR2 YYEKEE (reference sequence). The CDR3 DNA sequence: TGTGCCAGCAGCCTGGGGACTTACTTTCGCACAGATACGCAGTATTTT. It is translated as CASSLGTYFRTDTQYF. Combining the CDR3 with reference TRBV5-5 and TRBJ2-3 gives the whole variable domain DAGVTQSPTHLIKTRGQQVTLRCSPISGHKSVSWYQQVLGQGPQFIFQYYEKEERGRGNFPDRFSARQFPNYSSELNVNALLLGDSALYLCASSLGTYFRTDTQYFGPGTRLTVL.

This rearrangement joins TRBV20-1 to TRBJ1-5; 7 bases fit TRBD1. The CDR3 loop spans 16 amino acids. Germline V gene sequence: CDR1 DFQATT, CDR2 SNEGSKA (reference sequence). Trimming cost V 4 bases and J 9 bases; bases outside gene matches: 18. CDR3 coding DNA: TGCAGTGCTACCCGGATATCAGGGGGGGACGGGATGCCCCAGCATTTT. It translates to CSATRISGGDGMPQHF.

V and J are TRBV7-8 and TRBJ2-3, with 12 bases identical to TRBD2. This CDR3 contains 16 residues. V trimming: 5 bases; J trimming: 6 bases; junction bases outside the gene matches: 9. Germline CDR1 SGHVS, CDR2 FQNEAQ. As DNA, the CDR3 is TGTGCCAGCAGCCCCTGGACTAGCGGGACACCGGATACGCAGTATTTT. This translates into CASSPWTSGTPDTQYF.

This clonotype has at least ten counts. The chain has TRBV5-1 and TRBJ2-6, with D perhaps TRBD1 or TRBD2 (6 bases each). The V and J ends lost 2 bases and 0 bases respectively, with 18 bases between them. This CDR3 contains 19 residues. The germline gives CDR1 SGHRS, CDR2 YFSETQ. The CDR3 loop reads CASSFPGERGASGANVLTF. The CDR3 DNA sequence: TGCGCCAGCAGCTTTCCAGGGGAGAGGGGGGCCTCTGGGGCCAACGTCCTGACTTTC.

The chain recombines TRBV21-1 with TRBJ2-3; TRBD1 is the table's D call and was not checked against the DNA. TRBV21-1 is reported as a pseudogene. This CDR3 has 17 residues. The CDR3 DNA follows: TGTGCCAGCAGCAACCCCTCTACCAGGGAACGGGGAGATACGCAGTATTTT. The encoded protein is CASSNPSTRERGDTQYF.

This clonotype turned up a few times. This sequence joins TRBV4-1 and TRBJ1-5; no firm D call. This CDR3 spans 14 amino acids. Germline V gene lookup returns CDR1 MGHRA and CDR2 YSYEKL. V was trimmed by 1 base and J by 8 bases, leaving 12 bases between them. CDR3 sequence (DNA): TGCGCCAGCAGCCAAGGTTACCACACTGAGCCCCAGCATTTT. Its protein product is CASSQGYHTEPQHF.

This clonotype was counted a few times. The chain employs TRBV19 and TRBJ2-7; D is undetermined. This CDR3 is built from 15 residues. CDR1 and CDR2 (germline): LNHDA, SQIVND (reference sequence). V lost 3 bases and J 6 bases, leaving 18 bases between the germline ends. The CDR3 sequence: CASSMGNFNSGEQYF. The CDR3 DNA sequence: TGTGCCAGTAGTATGGGGAACTTCAACTCGGGCGAGCAGTACTTC.

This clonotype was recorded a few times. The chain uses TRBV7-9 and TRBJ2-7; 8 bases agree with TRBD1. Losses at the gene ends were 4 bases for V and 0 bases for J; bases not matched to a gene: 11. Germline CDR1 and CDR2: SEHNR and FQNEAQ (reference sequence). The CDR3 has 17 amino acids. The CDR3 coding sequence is TGTGCCAGCAGCTCTACCCTGACAGGGGTGGGCTCCTACGAGCAGTACTTC. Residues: CASSSTLTGVGSYEQYF.

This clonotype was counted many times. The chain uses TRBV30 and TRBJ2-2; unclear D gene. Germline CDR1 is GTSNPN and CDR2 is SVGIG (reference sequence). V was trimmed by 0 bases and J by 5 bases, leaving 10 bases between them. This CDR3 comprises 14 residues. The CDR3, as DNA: TGTGCCTGGAGTGTACCGGAAAAAACCGGGGAGCTGTTTTTT. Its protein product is CAWSVPEKTGELFF.

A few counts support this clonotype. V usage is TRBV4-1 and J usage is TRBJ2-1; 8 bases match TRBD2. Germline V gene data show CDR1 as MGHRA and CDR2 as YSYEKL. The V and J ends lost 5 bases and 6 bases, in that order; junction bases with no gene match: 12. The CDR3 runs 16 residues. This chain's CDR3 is CASSSISGDRGNEQFF. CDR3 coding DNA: TGCGCCAGCAGCTCAATTAGCGGGGACCGCGGCAATGAGCAGTTCTTC.

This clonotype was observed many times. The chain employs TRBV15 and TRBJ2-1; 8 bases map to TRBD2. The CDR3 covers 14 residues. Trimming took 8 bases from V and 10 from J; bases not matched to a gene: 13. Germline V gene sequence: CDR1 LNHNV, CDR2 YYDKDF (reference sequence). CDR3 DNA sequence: TGTGCCACCCCCCGCGGCGGGAGGATCCCAGAGCAGTTCTTC. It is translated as CATPRGGRIPEQFF.

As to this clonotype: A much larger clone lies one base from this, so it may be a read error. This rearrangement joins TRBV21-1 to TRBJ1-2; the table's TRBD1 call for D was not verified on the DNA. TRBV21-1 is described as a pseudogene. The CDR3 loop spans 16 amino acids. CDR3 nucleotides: TGTGCCAGCAGCAAAGCGCGGTACACGGGGAGCTATGGCTACACCTTC. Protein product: CASSKARYTGSYGYTF.

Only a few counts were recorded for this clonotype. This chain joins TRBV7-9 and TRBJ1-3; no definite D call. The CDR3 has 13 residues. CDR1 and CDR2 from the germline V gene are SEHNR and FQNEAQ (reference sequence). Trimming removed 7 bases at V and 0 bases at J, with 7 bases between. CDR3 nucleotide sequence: TGTGCCAGCACGAGGAACTCTGGAAACACCATATATTTT. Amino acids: CASTRNSGNTIYF.

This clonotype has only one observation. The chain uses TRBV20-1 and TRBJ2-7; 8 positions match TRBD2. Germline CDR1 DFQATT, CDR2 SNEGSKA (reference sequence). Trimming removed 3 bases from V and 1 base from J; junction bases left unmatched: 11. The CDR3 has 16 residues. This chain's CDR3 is CSARDVRLALSYEQYF. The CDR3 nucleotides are TGCAGTGCTAGGGACGTGAGACTAGCGTTATCCTACGAGCAGTACTTC.

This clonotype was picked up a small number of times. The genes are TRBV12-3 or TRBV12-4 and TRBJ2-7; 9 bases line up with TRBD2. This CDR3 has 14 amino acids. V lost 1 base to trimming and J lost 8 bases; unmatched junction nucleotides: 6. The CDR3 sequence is CASSLVPREGQQYF. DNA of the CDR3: TGTGCCAGCAGTTTAGTTCCGCGGGAGGGCCAGCAGTACTTC.

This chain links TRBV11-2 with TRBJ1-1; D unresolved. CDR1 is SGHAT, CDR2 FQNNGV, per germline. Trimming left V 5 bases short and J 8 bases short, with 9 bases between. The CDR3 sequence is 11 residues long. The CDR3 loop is CASSKPGEAFF. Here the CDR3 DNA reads TGTGCCAGCAGCAAGCCCGGGGAAGCTTTCTTT.

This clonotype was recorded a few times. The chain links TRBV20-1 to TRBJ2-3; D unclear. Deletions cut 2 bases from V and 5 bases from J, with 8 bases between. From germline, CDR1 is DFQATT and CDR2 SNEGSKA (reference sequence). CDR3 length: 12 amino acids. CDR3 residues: CSARYPGDTQYF. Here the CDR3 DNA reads TGCAGTGCTAGATATCCAGGAGATACGCAGTATTTT.

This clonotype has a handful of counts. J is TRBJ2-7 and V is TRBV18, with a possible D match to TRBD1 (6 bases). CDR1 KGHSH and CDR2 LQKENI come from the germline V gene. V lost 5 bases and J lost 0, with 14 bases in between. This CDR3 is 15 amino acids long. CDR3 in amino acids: CASSEGDRTSYEQYF. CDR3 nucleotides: TGTGCCAGCTCAGAGGGGGACCGGACCTCCTACGAGCAGTACTTC. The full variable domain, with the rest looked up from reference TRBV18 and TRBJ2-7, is NAGVMQNPRHLVRRRGQEARLRCSPMKGHSHVYWYRQLPEEGLKFMVYLQKENIIDESGMPKERFSAEFPKEGPSILRIQQVVRGDSAAYFCASSEGDRTSYEQYFGPGTRLTVT.